The 17 T cell receptor beta chains below were found in one sample sequenced in a study of metastatic and nonmetastatic thyroid tumors. No treatment of any kind had been given to any patient before thyroid surgery. TCRdb reassembled clones from the PCR reads with MiXCR. The profile covers tens of thousands of clones, with around 20% appearing a single time and about two fifths taken by the ten largest. Specimen: blood. The receptors stem from a female donor with papillary thyroid cancer or a benign thyroid nodule (not recorded which). Some clones in this sample may be carry-over from other donors' samples.

This clone was found many times. This sequence joins TRBV10-3 and TRBJ1-1; maybe TRBD1 (6 bases). CDR3 size: 14 residues. Germline CDR1 ENHRY, CDR2 SYGVKD. The germline V and J ends were trimmed by 3 bases and 0 bases, with 8 bases remaining between them. The CDR3 loop reads CAISDDRMNTEAFF. The CDR3 DNA reads as TGTGCCATCAGTGACGACAGGATGAACACTGAAGCTTTCTTT.

This clone has a count of ten or more. The V gene is TRBV4-2, the J gene TRBJ2-7; the match to TRBD2 covers 11 bases. CDR3 length: 18 residues. Germline CDR1 LGHNA, CDR2 YNFKEQ. Trimming removed 8 bases from V and 0 bases from J; junction bases left unmatched: 15. CDR3 DNA sequence: TGTGCCAGCGCCTATTCCCGGACTAGCGGGTTAAGCTCCTACGAGCAGTACTTC. Encoded protein: CASAYSRTSGLSSYEQYF.

The V and J genes are TRBV2 and TRBJ1-1; tentatively, D is TRBD1 (6 bases). From germline, CDR1 is SNHLY and CDR2 FYNNEI. This CDR3 contains 14 residues. V lost 5 bases and J 1 base, leaving 11 bases between the germline ends. This chain's CDR3 is CASSTRGGNTEAFF. CDR3 DNA: TGTGCCAGCAGTACGAGGGGGGGGAACACTGAAGCTTTCTTT.

The CDR3 DNA follows: TGTGCCAGTAGTTACAGGGGGCTCGATGAGCAGTTCTTC. It codes for CASSYRGLDEQFF. This sequence joins TRBV19 and TRBJ2-1; TRBD1 agrees at 9 bases. V dropped 5 bases and J dropped 8; count of bases not matched to a gene: 4. Germline V gives CDR1 LNHDA, CDR2 SQIVND (reference sequence). The CDR3 has 13 amino acids.

This clone was counted at least ten times. The chain combines TRBV3-1 with TRBJ1-2, with D perhaps TRBD1 (6 bases). The V gene lost 3 bases and the J gene lost 2 bases, with 13 bases spanning the gap. CDR1 LGHDT and CDR2 YNNKEL come from the germline V gene (reference sequence). The CDR3 extends over 15 amino acids. CDR3 protein: CASSHTQGRNYGYTF. In nucleotides, the CDR3 is TGTGCCAGCAGCCACACACAGGGAAGGAACTATGGCTACACCTTC.

This clone has just a few counts. This sequence joins TRBV15 and TRBJ2-7; TRBD1 aligns across 9 bases. Germline CDR1 reads LNHNV; CDR2 reads YYDKDF (reference sequence). The CDR3 runs 16 residues. Trimming at V came to 3 bases and at J to 2 bases, leaving 8 bases not matched to a gene. The CDR3 spells CATSRGQGRDPYEQYF. The CDR3 region has the DNA TGTGCCACCAGCAGGGGACAGGGACGGGATCCCTACGAGCAGTACTTC.

There are a few counts of this clone. The junction shows a germline mismatch at one end, possibly a read error. Other DNA sequences in the same sample also yield this CDR3. The genes are TRBV12-3 or TRBV12-4 and TRBJ1-1; D call uncertain. The CDR3 is 12 amino acids. The CDR3 region has the DNA TGCGCCAGCAGCCCCTCTTTCCCTGAGGCTTTCTTT. As protein: CASSPSFPEAFF.

This clone was counted a few times. With a much larger clone just one base away, this may be a read error. The CDR3 does not end in the conserved phenylalanine or tryptophan, so this is likely a read error. The genes are TRBV29-1 and TRBJ1-2, with unresolved D. The CDR3 length is 12 residues. The germline V gene has CDR1 SQVTM and CDR2 ANQGSEA. The germline V and J ends were trimmed by 2 bases and 2 bases, with 6 bases remaining between them. CDR3 DNA: TGCAGCGTTGAAACAGAGAACTATGGCTACACCTCC. Translating it yields CSVETENYGYTS.

This clone was counted many times. The V gene is TRBV12-3 or TRBV12-4, the J gene TRBJ1-1; 8 bases are shared with TRBD1. V lost 6 bases, J lost 1 base, and 4 bases stayed unmatched. The CDR3 consists of 14 residues. The CDR3 reads CASSRTGRNTEAFF. DNA of the CDR3: TGTGCCAGCAGCCGGACAGGGCGGAACACTGAAGCTTTCTTT.

The chain combines TRBV18 with TRBJ2-7; tentative D call: TRBD1 (5 bases). Germline V gene data show CDR1 as KGHSH and CDR2 as LQKENI. Trimming removed 3 bases at V and 7 bases at J, with 13 bases between. CDR3 length: 13 residues. The CDR3 is CASSPGTGFEQYF. Written as DNA, the CDR3 is TGTGCCAGCTCACCGGGTACAGGTTTTGAGCAGTACTTC. Using reference TRBV18 and TRBJ2-7 for the parts outside the CDR3, the full variable domain is NAGVMQNPRHLVRRRGQEARLRCSPMKGHSHVYWYRQLPEEGLKFMVYLQKENIIDESGMPKERFSAEFPKEGPSILRIQQVVRGDSAAYFCASSPGTGFEQYFGPGTRLTVT.

This clone was observed a few times. Other DNA sequences in this sample translate to the same CDR3. The V and J genes are TRBV12-3 or TRBV12-4 and TRBJ1-1; the match to TRBD1 covers 7 bases. V shed 6 bases and J 3 bases; nucleotides not matched to a gene: 7. The CDR3 spans 14 residues. CDR3 region: CASSLSGGYTEAFF. CDR3 bases: TGTGCCAGCAGCTTATCAGGGGGGTACACTGAAGCTTTCTTT.

This sequence joins TRBV27 and TRBJ2-7, with D uncertain. Germline assignment: CDR1 MNHEY and CDR2 SMNVEV (reference sequence). This CDR3 has 14 residues. The V gene lost 1 base and the J gene lost 0 bases, with 7 bases spanning the gap. CDR3 region: CASSLLPVSYEQYF. DNA for the CDR3: TGTGCCAGCAGTTTATTGCCGGTCTCCTACGAGCAGTACTTC.

This clone showed up just a few times. The chain employs TRBV15 and TRBJ2-7; maybe TRBD2 (6 bases). The CDR3 covers 15 residues. Trimming took 0 bases from V and 0 from J, leaving 9 bases between them. Germline CDR1 is LNHNV and CDR2 is YYDKDF (reference sequence). In nucleotides, the CDR3 is TGTGCCACCAGCAGAGATCGGGGGAGCTCCTACGAGCAGTACTTC. This sequence encodes CATSRDRGSSYEQYF.

This clone was detected only a few times. V usage is TRBV6-1 and J usage is TRBJ1-5; D ambiguous. The CDR3 is 13 amino acids. Germline V gives CDR1 MNHNS, CDR2 SASEGT. The V end lost 3 bases, the J end lost 4 bases, and 7 bases lay between the germline ends. DNA for the CDR3: TGTGCCAGCAGTGAGAGGGAGAATCAGCCCCAGCATTTT. This codes for CASSERENQPQHF.

This chain joins TRBV7-8 and TRBJ2-7, with TRBD1 identical over 8 bases. CDR1 is SGHVS, CDR2 FQNEAQ, per germline. This CDR3 is built from 15 residues. The ends lost 1 base at V and 0 bases at J; junction bases unmatched: 2. For the CDR3, the DNA is TGTGCCAGCAGCTTAGTGGGGACAGGCTCCTACGAGCAGTACTTC. Translation gives CASSLVGTGSYEQYF.

This chain joins TRBV28 and TRBJ1-5, with D perhaps TRBD1 (5 bases). Trimming stripped 5 bases from V and 7 bases from J, with 18 bases between. The CDR3 length is 15 residues. CDR1 is MDHEN and CDR2 is SYDVKM in the germline V gene. CDR3 residues: CASSRGVGVGQPQHF. CDR3 DNA: TGTGCCAGCAGTCGGGGGGTGGGTGTTGGGCAGCCCCAGCATTTT.

The sample holds many counts of this clone. The V and J genes are TRBV28 and TRBJ2-1; no clear D gene. Germline assignment: CDR1 MDHEN and CDR2 SYDVKM. The CDR3 has 13 residues. Trimming took off 8 bases at V and 2 bases at J, with 10 bases between the two ends. CDR3 sequence reads: CASWSGTYNEQFF. CDR3 sequence (DNA): TGTGCCAGCTGGTCAGGAACCTACAATGAGCAGTTCTTC.